The count of the clone carrying this T cell receptor (beta chain) is one. CDR3 length: 17 amino acids. J gave up 0 bases and V 1 base, and 8 bases lay outside the gene matches. CDR1 is LGHNA and CDR2 is YNFKEQ in the germline V gene. The entry originates in a study of blood T cell repertoires in COVID-19. Study details: COVID-19 samples from acute and convalescent phases originated in the United States, Italy and Spain.

In Seattle, patients joined the study during active infection and were tracked longitudinally. The method was immunoSEQ multiplex PCR; TCRdb's version includes in-frame clones alone and lacks a portion of them. This sample has fewer than 350,000 clones, with approximately 90% found just once. The source of this sequence is a woman aged 25-40 years with COVID-19, enrolled during active disease. The sequencing sample was made of peripheral blood. The rearrangement uses TRBV4-2 and TRBJ1-2; TRBD1 matches at 7 bases. In DNA form, the CDR3 reads TGTGCCAGCAGCCAAGTTTCCGGGACAGTTGCTAACTATGGCTACACCTTC. Its protein is CASSQVSGTVANYGYTF.